The source of this TCR beta chain is a study of OX40 agonist ivuxolimab in advanced cancers. Study background: Ivuxolimab was administered intravenously to patients at 0.01 to 10 mg/kg every 2 weeks.

Remarks on this clone: Its specificity is not known.

Germline V gives CDR1 SGHRS, CDR2 YFSETQ. V was pared by 4 bases and J by 8 bases, with 21 bases between. CDR3 length equals 15 residues. Study-wide points: Antigen specificity was not determined for the expanded peripheral T cells. In CD8+ T cells, expanded clones were on average more numerous than in CD4+.

TCRdb's copy holds only in-frame clones and misses some; the assay was immunoSEQ multiplex PCR. The data show about 52,000 clones, 90% to 95% seen once. V and J are TRBV5-1 and TRBJ1-2, with D possibly matching TRBD1 (5 bases). The sequence came from an adult with an advanced solid tumor such as melanoma, head and neck, liver or kidney cancer. The sample was CD4+ or CD8+ T cells sorted from blood, taken in a trial of the OX40 agonist ivuxolimab. The CDR3 coding sequence is TGCGCCAGCAGCCCCCGCCTCCCAGGGTCGGGAGGCTACACCTTC. Translating gives CASSPRLPGSGGYTF. The full variable domain, rest sourced from reference TRBV5-1 and TRBJ1-2, is KAGVTQTPRYLIKTRGQQVTLSCSPISGHRSVSWYQQTPGQGLQFLFEYFSETQRNKGNFPGRFSGRQFSNSRSEMNVSTLELGDSALYLCASSPRLPGSGGYTFGSGTRLTVV.